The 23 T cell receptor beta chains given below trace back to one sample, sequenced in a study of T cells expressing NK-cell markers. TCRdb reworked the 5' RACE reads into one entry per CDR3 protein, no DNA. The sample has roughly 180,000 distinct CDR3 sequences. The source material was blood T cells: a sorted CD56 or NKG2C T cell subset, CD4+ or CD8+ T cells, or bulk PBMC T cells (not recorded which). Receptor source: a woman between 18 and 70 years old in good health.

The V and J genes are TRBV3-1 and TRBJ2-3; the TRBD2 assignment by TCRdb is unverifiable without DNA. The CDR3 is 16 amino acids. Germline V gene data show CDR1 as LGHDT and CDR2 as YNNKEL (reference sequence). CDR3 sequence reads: CASSPPVEGLTDTQYF.

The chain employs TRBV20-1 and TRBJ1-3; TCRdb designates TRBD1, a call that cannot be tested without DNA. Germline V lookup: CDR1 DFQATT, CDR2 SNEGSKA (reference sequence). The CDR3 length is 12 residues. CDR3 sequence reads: CSASFQTGPIYF.

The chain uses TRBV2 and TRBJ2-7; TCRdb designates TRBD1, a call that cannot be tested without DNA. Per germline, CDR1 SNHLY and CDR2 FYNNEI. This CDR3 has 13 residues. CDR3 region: CAGTGTDLGEQYF.

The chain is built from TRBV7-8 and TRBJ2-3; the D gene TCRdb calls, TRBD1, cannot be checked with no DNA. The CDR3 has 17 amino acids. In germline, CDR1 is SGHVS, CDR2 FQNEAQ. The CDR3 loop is CASSPEAGRRSTDTQYF.

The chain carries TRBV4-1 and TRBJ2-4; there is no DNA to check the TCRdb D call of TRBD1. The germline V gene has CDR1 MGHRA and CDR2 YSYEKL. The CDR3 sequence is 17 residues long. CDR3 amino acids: CASSQVPGQGRKNIQYF.

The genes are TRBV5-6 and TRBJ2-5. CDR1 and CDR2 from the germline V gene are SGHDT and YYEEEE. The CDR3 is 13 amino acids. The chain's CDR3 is CASSSAVRETQYF.

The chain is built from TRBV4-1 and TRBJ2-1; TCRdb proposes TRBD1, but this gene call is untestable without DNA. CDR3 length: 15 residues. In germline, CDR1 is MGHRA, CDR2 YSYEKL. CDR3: CASSQVVTGVNEQFF.

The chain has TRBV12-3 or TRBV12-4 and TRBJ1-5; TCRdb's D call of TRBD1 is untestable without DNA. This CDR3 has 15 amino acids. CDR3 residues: CASSPGQGPNQPQHF.

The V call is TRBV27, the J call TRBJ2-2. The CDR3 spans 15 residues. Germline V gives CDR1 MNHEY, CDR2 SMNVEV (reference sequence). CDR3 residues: CASSSTLWGTGELFF.

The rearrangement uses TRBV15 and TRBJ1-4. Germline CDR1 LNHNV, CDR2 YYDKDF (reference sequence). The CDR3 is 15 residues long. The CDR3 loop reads CATSKSAGRREKLFF.

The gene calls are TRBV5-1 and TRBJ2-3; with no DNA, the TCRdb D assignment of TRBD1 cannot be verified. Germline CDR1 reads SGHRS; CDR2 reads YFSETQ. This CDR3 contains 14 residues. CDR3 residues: CASSLQGGSDTQYF.

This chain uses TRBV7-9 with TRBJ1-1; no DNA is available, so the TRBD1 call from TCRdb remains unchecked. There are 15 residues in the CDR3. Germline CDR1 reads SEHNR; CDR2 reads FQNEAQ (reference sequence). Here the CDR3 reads CASSSGNRVDTEAFF.

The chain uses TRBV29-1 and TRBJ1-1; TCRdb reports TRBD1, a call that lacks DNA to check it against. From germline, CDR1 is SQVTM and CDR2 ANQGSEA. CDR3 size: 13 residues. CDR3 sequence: CSAHREEYTEAFF.

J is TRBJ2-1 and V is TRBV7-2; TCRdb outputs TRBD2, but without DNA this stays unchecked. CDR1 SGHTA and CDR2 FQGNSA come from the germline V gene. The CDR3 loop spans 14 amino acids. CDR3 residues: CASRGQSSYNEQFF.

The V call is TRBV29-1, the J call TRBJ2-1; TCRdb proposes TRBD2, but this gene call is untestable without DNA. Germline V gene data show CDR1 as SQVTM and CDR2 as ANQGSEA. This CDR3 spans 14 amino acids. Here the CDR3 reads CSVERDLATDEQFF.

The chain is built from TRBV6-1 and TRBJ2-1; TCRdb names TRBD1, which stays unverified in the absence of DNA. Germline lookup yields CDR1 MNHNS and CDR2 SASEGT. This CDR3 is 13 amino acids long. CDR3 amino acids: CASSEDPRGEQFF.

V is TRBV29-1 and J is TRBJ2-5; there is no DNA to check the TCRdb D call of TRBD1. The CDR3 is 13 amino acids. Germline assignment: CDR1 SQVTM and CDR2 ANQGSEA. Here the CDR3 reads CSVEVGRGETQYF.

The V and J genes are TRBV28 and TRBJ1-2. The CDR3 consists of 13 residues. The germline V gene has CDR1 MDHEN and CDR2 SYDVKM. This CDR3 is CASSLDSYYGYTF.

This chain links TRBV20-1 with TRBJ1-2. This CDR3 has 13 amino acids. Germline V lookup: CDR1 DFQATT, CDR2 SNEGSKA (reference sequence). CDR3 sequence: CSAEKRLYYGYTF.

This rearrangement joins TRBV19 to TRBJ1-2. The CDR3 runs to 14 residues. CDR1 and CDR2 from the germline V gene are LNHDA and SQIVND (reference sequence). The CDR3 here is CASSIANPNYGYTF.

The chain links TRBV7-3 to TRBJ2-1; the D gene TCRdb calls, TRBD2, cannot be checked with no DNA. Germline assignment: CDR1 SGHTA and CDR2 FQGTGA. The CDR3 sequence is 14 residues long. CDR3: CASAMASSYNEQFF.

This CDR3 reads CASSYPGQGLYEQYF. The rearrangement uses TRBV12-3 or TRBV12-4 and TRBJ2-7; TCRdb indicates TRBD1, and absent DNA this call remains unverified. The CDR3 has 15 residues.

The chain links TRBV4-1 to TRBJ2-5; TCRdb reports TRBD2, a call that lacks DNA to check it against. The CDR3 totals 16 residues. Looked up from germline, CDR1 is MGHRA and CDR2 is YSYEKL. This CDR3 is CASSKGLAGFQETQYF.